The 16 T cell receptor beta chains presented below share a single source sample, sequenced in a study of shared clonotypes between healthy human individuals. The protocol was immunoSEQ multiplex PCR, while the TCRdb copy is restricted to in-frame clones and leaves out a portion. The sample holds over a million clones, approximately 98.5% seen once. Specimen: naive CD4+ T cells sorted from blood. Subset denoted: CD45RA+ positively selected. These receptors were collected from a young man in good health.

The chain combines TRBV25-1 with TRBJ1-2; D unclear. This CDR3 comprises 12 residues. Germline loops: CDR1 MGHDK, CDR2 SYGVNS. Between the trimmed V and J ends, which lost 6 bases and 9 bases, there was a span of 14 bases. The CDR3 loop reads CASSPDRGSYTF. CDR3 nucleotides: TGTGCCAGCAGCCCCGACCGGGGAAGCTACACCTTC.

This rearrangement joins TRBV7-9 to TRBJ1-2; D call uncertain. Trimming removed 4 bases at V and 1 base at J, with 7 bases between. Germline CDR1 is SEHNR and CDR2 is FQNEAQ (reference sequence). The CDR3 covers 13 residues. The CDR3 DNA follows: TGTGCCAGCAGCTCCGCCGGTAACTATGGCTACACCTTC. Translated, it gives CASSSAGNYGYTF.

The chain couples TRBV27 to TRBJ2-5; D is possibly TRBD2 (6 bases). This CDR3 spans 15 amino acids. Trimming pared 6 bases from V and 8 bases from J, leaving 22 bases between. Per germline, CDR1 MNHEY and CDR2 SMNVEV (reference sequence). This chain's CDR3 is CASRVLGTPLGTQYF. The CDR3 region has the DNA TGTGCCAGCAGGGTACTCGGGACTCCGTTAGGTACCCAGTACTTC.

This chain uses TRBV13 with TRBJ2-1, with 10 bases matching TRBD2. V gave up 5 bases and J gave up 6 bases; unmatched junction bases: 4. CDR1 PRHDT and CDR2 FYEKMQ come from the germline V gene (reference sequence). The CDR3 has 14 amino acids. The CDR3 sequence is CASSPSSGSNEQFF. CDR3 in DNA: TGTGCCAGCAGCCCGTCTAGCGGGAGCAATGAGCAGTTCTTC.

Turning to this clone: This sample includes further DNA sequences coding for the same CDR3. This chain uses TRBV9 with TRBJ2-7; 10 bases align to TRBD2. This CDR3 comprises 15 residues. Germline loops: CDR1 SGDLS, CDR2 YYNGEE. V lost 0 bases and J lost 4; bases outside the gene matches: 4. The CDR3 loop reads CASSVGTSGIYEQYF. CDR3 bases: TGTGCCAGCAGCGTAGGGACTAGCGGCATTTACGAGCAGTACTTC.

This clone has only one observation. This sample includes further DNA sequences coding for the same CDR3. The chain's CDR3 is CASSPGGAGELFF. The CDR3 DNA reads TGTGCCAGCAGCCCCGGAGGCGCCGGGGAGCTGTTTTTT. The chain couples TRBV7-7 to TRBJ2-2; D might be TRBD2 (5 bases). Per the germline V gene, CDR1 is SSHAT and CDR2 is FNYEAQ (reference sequence). V was cut by 5 bases and J by 6 bases, with 10 bases left in between. The CDR3 is made up of 13 amino acids.

The chain employs TRBV11-3 and TRBJ2-2, with 7 bases matching TRBD2. Germline CDR1 reads SGHNT; CDR2 reads YENEEA. The CDR3 totals 15 residues. The J segment lost 3 bases and the V segment lost 1 base, leaving 2 bases of the junction unmatched. CDR3 protein: CASSLGLADTGELFF. DNA of the CDR3: TGTGCCAGCAGCTTAGGACTAGCCGACACCGGGGAGCTGTTTTTT.

J is TRBJ2-1 and V is TRBV7-2; no reliable D call. V was pared by 5 bases and J by 0 bases, with 17 bases between. The CDR3 totals 17 residues. CDR1 SGHTA and CDR2 FQGNSA come from the germline V gene. CDR3 in amino acids: CASSPYYGESSYNEQFF. In nucleotides, the CDR3 is TGTGCCAGCAGCCCTTACTATGGCGAGAGCTCCTACAATGAGCAGTTCTTC.

This clone was observed a single time. One end of the junction fails to match germline, which may point to a read error. The V gene is TRBV5-4, the J gene TRBJ2-5, with 9 nucleotides matching TRBD1. CDR1 is SGHNT, CDR2 YYREEE, per germline (reference sequence). The CDR3 contains 13 residues. The CDR3 nucleotides are TGTGCCAGCAGCTCGAAGGTCCGGGACAGGGAACACTTC. It codes for CASSSKVRDREHF.

Concerning this clone itself: This same CDR3 is encoded by further DNA sequences in the sample. The chain links TRBV5-4 to TRBJ2-7, with 8 positions matching TRBD1. V trimming: 4 bases; J trimming: 4 bases; junction bases outside the gene matches: 10. Germline lookup yields CDR1 SGHNT and CDR2 YYREEE (reference sequence). This CDR3 is built from 15 residues. CDR3 sequence (DNA): TGTGCCAGCAGCCCCCCCGGGACAGGTGGATACGAGCAGTACTTC. Translated: CASSPPGTGGYEQYF.

This clone was picked up one time. The chain combines TRBV12-2 with TRBJ2-5. TRBV12-2 represents a pseudogene. This CDR3 spans 16 amino acids. The CDR3 protein is CANTPKWQSDQETQYF. The CDR3 region has the DNA TGTGCAAATACCCCCAAGTGGCAGTCGGACCAAGAGACCCAGTACTTC.

The chain has TRBV10-3 and TRBJ2-3; 9 bases are a match to TRBD2. The CDR3 spans 16 residues. The ends lost 6 bases at V and 3 bases at J; junction bases unmatched: 10. From germline, CDR1 is ENHRY and CDR2 SYGVKD. DNA of the CDR3: TGTGCCATCAGATTATCTAGCGGGGTATTTACAGATACGCAGTATTTT. It encodes CAIRLSSGVFTDTQYF.

This chain uses TRBV5-1 with TRBJ2-1; possible D gene TRBD2, 5 bases. The V end lost 4 bases, the J end lost 9 bases, and 23 bases lay between the germline ends. Germline CDR1 SGHRS, CDR2 YFSETQ. The length of the CDR3 is 16 residues. CDR3 coding DNA: TGCGCCAGCAGCCTGGGTGGAGGCGTAGCCTACGGTGAGCAGTTCTTC. This translates into CASSLGGGVAYGEQFF. The full variable domain, its missing parts supplied by reference TRBV5-1 and TRBJ2-1, is KAGVTQTPRYLIKTRGQQVTLSCSPISGHRSVSWYQQTPGQGLQFLFEYFSETQRNKGNFPGRFSGRQFSNSRSEMNVSTLELGDSALYLCASSLGGGVAYGEQFFGPGTRLTVL.

In the case of this clone: The sample has other DNA sequences that encode this CDR3 too. The chain joins TRBV18 to TRBJ2-3; D gene ambiguous. There are 13 residues in the CDR3. Germline V lookup: CDR1 KGHSH, CDR2 LQKENI. V was trimmed by 3 bases and J by 2 bases, leaving 6 bases between them. CDR3 DNA sequence: TGTGCCAGCTCACCGGATGTCACAGATACGCAGTATTTT. It specifies CASSPDVTDTQYF.

This chain joins TRBV7-2 and TRBJ2-1; a weak D match, TRBD2 (6 bases). The CDR3 runs 16 residues. Germline V CDR1 and CDR2: SGHTA, FQGNSA. Trimming removed 1 base from V and 9 bases from J, with 19 bases in between. The CDR3 DNA reads as TGTGCCAGCAGCTTAGGCCTCTCGGGAGCTATAAGTGAGCAGTTCTTC. Its protein is CASSLGLSGAISEQFF.

The V and J genes are TRBV5-1 and TRBJ2-1; the D is unclear. Germline V gives CDR1 SGHRS, CDR2 YFSETQ. V was pared by 0 bases and J by 4 bases, with 14 bases between. The CDR3 covers 16 residues. The DNA of the CDR3 is TGCGCCAGCAGCTTGGCCAGCAAGGGCCTTTACAATGAGCAGTTCTTC. This sequence encodes CASSLASKGLYNEQFF.